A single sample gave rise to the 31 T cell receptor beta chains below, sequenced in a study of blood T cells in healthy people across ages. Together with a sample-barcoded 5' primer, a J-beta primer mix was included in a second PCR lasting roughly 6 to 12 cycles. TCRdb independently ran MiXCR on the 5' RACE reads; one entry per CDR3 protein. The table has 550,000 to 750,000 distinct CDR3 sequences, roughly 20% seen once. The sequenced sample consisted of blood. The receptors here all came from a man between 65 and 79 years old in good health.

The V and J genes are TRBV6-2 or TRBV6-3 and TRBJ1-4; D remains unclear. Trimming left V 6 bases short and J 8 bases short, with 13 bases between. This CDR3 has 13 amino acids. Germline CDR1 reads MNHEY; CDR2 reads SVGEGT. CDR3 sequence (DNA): TGTGCCAGCAGACCGCGAGAGAGGGAAAAACTGTTTTTT. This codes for CASRPREREKLFF.

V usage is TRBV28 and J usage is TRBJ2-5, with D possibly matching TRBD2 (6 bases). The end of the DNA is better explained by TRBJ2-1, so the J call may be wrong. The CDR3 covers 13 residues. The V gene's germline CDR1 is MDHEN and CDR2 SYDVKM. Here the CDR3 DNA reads TGTGCCAGCAGTTCGGCTAGCGTGAATGAGCAGTTCTTC. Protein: CASSSASVNEQFF.

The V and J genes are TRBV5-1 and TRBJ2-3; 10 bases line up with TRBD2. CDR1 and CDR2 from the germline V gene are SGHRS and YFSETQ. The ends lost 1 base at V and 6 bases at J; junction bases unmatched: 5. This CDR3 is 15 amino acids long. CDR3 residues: CASSLPLAGVDTQYF. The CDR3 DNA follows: TGCGCCAGCAGCTTGCCGCTAGCGGGAGTTGATACGCAGTATTTT.

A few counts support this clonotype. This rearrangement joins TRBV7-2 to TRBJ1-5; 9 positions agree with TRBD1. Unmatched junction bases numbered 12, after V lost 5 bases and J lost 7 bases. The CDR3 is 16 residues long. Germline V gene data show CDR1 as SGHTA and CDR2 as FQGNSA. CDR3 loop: CASSPRPGQGRQPQHF. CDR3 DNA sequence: TGTGCCAGCAGCCCAAGACCGGGACAGGGAAGGCAGCCCCAGCATTTT.

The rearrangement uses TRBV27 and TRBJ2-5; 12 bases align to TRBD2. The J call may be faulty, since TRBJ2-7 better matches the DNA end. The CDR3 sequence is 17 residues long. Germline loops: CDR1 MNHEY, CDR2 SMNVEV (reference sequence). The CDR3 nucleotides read TGTGCCAGCAGTTTACTCGCTAGCGGGAGGGCCGGTTACGAGCAGTACTTC. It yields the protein CASSLLASGRAGYEQYF.

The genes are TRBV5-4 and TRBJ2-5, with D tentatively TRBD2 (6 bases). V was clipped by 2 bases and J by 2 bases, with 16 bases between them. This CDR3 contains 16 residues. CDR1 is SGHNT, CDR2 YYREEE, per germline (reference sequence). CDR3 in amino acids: CASSFLSGRGQETQYF. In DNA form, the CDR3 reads TGTGCCAGCAGCTTCTTATCCGGGAGAGGGCAAGAGACCCAGTACTTC.

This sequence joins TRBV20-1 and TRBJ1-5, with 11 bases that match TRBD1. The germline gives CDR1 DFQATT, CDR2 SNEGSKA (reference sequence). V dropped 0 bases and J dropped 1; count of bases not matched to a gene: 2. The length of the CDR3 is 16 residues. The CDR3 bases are TGCAGTGCTAGAGAGGACAGGGGGCTGAGCAATCAGCCCCAGCATTTT. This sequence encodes CSAREDRGLSNQPQHF.

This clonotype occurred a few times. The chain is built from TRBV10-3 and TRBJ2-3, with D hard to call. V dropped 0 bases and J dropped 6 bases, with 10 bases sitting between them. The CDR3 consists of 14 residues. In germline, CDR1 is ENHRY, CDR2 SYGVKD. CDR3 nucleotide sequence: TGTGCCATCAGTGAGTCGCTAGAAGGGGATACGCAGTATTTT. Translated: CAISESLEGDTQYF.

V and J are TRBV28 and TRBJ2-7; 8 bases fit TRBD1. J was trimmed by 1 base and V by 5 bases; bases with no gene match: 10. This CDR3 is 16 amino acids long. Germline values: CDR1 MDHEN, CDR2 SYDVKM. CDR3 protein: CASSPGQAFISYEQYF. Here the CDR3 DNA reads TGTGCCAGCAGTCCGGGACAGGCATTTATTTCCTACGAGCAGTACTTC.

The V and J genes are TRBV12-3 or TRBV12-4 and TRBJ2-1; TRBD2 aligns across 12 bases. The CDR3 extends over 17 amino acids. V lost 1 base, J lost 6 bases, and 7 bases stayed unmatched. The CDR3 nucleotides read TGTGCCAGCAGTTTAGGTCTAGCGGGGGGGCCGTTCAATGAGCAGTTCTTC. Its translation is CASSLGLAGGPFNEQFF.

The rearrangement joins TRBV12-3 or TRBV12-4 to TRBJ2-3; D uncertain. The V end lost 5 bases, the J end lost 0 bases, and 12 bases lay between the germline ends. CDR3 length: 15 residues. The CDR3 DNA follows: TGTGCCAGCAGTCTAGACAAGTCTAGCACAGATACGCAGTATTTT. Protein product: CASSLDKSSTDTQYF.

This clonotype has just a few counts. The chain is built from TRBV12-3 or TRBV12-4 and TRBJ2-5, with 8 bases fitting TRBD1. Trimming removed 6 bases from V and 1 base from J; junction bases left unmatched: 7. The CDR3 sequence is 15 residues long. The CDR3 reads CASSAGGLIQETQYF. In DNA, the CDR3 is TGTGCCAGCAGCGCAGGGGGCTTGATCCAAGAGACCCAGTACTTC.

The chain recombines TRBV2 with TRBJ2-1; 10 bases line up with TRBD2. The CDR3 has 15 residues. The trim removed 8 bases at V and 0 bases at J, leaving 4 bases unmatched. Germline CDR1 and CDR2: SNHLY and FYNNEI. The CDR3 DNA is TGTGCCAGCGGTAGACTAGCGGGCTCCTACAATGAGCAGTTCTTC. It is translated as CASGRLAGSYNEQFF.

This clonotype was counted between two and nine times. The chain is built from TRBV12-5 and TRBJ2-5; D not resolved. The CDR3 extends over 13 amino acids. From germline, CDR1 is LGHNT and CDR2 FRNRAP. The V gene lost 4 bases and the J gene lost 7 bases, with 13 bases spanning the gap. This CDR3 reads CASGSPSKVTQYF. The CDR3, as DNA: TGTGCTAGTGGTTCCCCATCGAAGGTGACCCAGTACTTC. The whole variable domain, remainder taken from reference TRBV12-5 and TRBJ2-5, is DARVTQTPRHKVTEMGQEVTMRCQPILGHNTVFWYRQTMMQGLELLAYFRNRAPLDDSGMPKDRFSAEMPDATLATLKIQPSEPRDSAVYFCASGSPSKVTQYFGPGTRLLVL.

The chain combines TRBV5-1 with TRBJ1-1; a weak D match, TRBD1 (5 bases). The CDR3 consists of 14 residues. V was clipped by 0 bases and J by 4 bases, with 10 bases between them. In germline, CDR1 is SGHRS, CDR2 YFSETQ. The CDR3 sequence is CASSLVGGFTEAFF. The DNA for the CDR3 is TGCGCCAGCAGCTTGGTGGGGGGGTTCACTGAAGCTTTCTTT.

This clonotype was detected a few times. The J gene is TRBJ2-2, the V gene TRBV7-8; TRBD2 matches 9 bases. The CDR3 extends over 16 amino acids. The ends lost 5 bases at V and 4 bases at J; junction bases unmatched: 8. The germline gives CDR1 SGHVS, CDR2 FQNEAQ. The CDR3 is CASSRPGLASTGELFF. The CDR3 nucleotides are TGTGCCAGCAGCCGTCCGGGACTAGCTAGCACCGGGGAGCTGTTTTTT.

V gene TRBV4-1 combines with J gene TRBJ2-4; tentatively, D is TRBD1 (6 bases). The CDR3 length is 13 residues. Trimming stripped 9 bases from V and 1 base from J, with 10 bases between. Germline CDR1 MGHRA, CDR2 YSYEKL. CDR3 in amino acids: CARPRGAKNIQYF. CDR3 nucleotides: TGCGCCAGACCCAGGGGTGCCAAAAACATTCAGTACTTC.

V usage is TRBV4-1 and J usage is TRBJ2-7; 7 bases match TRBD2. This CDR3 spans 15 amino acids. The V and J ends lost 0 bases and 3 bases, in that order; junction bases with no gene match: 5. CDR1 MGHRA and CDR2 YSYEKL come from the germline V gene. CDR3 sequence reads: CASSQETSTLYEQYF. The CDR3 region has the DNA TGCGCCAGCAGCCAAGAGACTAGCACCCTCTACGAGCAGTACTTC.

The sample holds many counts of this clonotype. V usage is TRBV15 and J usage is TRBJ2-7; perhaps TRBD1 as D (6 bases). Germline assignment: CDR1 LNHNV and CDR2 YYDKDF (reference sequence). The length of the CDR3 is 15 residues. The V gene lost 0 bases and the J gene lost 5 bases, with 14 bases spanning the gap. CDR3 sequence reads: CATSRDAGAPNEQYF. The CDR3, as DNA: TGTGCCACCAGCAGAGATGCAGGGGCGCCTAACGAGCAGTACTTC.

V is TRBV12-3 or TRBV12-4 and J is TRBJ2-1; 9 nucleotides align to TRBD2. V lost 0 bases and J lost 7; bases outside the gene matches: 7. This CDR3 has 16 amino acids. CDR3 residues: CASSLAAGGPLNEQFF. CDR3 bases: TGTGCCAGCAGTTTAGCGGCGGGAGGGCCGTTAAATGAGCAGTTCTTC.

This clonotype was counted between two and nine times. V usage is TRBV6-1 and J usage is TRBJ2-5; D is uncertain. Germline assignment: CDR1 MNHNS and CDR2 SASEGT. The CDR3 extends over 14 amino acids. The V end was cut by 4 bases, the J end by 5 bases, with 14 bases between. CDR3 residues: CASSAPVRRETQYF. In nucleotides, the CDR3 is TGTGCCAGCAGTGCGCCAGTGAGACGGGAGACCCAGTACTTC.

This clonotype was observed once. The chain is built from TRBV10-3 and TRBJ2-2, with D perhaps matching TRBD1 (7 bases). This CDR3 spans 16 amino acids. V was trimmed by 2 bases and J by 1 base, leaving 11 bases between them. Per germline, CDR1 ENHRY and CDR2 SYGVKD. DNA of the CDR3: TGTGCCATCAGTGAGGCGGGACAGAAGAACACCGGGGAGCTGTTTTTT. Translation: CAISEAGQKNTGELFF.

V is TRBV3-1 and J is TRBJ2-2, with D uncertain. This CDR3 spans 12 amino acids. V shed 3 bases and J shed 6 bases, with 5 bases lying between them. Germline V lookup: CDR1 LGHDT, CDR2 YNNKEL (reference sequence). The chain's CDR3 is CASSQIAGELFF. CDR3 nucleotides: TGTGCCAGCAGCCAGATAGCCGGGGAGCTGTTTTTT.

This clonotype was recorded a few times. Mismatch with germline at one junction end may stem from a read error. The CDR3 protein is CASSPRDRVGTGEPFF. In DNA, the CDR3 is TGTGCCAGCAGCCCGAGAGACAGGGTAGGCACCGGGGAGCCGTTTTTT. This chain connects TRBV9 to TRBJ2-2; 7 nucleotides line up with TRBD1. Germline-derived CDR1 and CDR2 are SGDLS and YYNGEE. The CDR3 is made up of 16 amino acids.

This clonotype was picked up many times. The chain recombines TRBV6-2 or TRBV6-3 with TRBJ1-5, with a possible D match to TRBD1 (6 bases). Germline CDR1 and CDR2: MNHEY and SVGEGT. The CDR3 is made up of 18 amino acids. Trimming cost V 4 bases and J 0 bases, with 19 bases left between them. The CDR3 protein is CASSFLMTGLYSNQPQHF. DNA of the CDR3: TGTGCCAGCAGTTTTCTTATGACAGGCCTCTATAGCAATCAGCCCCAGCATTTT.

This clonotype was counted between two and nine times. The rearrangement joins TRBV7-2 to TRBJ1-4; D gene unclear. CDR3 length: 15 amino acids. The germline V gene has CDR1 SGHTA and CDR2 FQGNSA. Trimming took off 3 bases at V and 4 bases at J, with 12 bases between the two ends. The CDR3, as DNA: TGTGCCAGCAGCTTTTACGGGCAGGTTAATGAAAAACTGTTTTTT. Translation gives CASSFYGQVNEKLFF. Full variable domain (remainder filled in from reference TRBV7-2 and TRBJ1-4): GAGVSQSPSNKVTEKGKDVELRCDPISGHTALYWYRQSLGQGLEFLIYFQGNSAPDKSGLPSDRFSAERTGGSVSTLTIQRTQQEDSAVYLCASSFYGQVNEKLFFGSGTQLSVL.

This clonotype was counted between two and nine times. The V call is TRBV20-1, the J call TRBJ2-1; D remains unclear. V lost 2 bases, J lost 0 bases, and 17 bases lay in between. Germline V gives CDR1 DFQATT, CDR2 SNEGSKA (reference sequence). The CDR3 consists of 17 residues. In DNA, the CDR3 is TGCAGTGCTAGAAGCCTCGGTACTGTCAGCTCCTACAATGAGCAGTTCTTC. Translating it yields CSARSLGTVSSYNEQFF.

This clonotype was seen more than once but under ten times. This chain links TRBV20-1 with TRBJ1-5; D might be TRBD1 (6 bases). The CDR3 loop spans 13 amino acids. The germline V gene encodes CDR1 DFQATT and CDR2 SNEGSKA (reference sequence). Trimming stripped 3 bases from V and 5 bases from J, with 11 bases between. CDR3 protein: CSASQGMDQPQHF. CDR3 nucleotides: TGCAGTGCTAGCCAGGGGATGGATCAGCCCCAGCATTTT.

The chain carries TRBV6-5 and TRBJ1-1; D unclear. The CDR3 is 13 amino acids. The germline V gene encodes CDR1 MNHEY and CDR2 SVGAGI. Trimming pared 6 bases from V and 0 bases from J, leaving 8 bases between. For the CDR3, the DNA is TGTGCCAGCAGGAGGACGATGAACACTGAAGCTTTCTTT. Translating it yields CASRRTMNTEAFF.

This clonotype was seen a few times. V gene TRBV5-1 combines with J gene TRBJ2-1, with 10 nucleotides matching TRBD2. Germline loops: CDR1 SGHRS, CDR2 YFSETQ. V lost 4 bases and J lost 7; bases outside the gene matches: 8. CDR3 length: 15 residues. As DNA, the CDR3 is TGCGCCAGCAGCCCCACTAGCGGGATACAAAATGAGCAGTTCTTC. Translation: CASSPTSGIQNEQFF. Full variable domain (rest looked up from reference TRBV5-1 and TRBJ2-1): KAGVTQTPRYLIKTRGQQVTLSCSPISGHRSVSWYQQTPGQGLQFLFEYFSETQRNKGNFPGRFSGRQFSNSRSEMNVSTLELGDSALYLCASSPTSGIQNEQFFGPGTRLTVL.

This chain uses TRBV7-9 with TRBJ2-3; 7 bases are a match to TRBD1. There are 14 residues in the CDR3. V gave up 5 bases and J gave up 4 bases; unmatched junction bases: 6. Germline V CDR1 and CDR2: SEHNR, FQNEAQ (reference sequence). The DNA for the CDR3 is TGTGCCAGCAGCCAGGACAGGAATGCAGATACGCAGTATTTT. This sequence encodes CASSQDRNADTQYF. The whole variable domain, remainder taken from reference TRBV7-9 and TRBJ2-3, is DTGVSQNPRHKITKRGQNVTFRCDPISEHNRLYWYRQTLGQGPEFLTYFQNEAQLEKSRLLSDRFSAERPKGSFSTLEIQRTEQGDSAMYLCASSQDRNADTQYFGPGTRLTVL.